The count of the clone carrying this TCR beta chain is one. Sorted-subset replicate PCR reactions were performed with around 200 ng DNA, corresponding to about 32,000 T cell genomes. Profiling relied on immunoSEQ multiplex PCR, and the TCRdb table lists in-frame clones only, not all of them. The sample has 800,000 or so clones, around 96% seen once. The naive CD8 population came from CD45RO-negative cells selected for CCR7, without terminally differentiated effector memory CD45RA+ cells. The study enrolled healthy HIV-negative adults without recent acute infections or vaccinations as donors. The CDR3 has 15 amino acids. Trimming left V 1 base short and J 2 bases short, with 8 bases between. Per the germline V gene, CDR1 is MGHRA and CDR2 is YSYEKL. The data are from a study of shared clonotypes between healthy human individuals. Study at large: CD8 memory received one plate per donor, CD8 naive two, CD4 memory three and CD4 naive three.

This sequence originates from a young man in good health. Source material: naive CD8+ T cells sorted from blood. The chain combines TRBV4-1 with TRBJ2-2; D is undetermined. The CDR3 loop is CASSQVTENTGELFF. In nucleotides, the CDR3 is TGCGCCAGCAGCCAAGTAACGGAAAACACCGGGGAGCTGTTTTTT.